Shown below are 20 T cell receptor beta chains from a single sample sequenced in a study of blood T cell repertoires in COVID-19. The repertoire was sequenced with immunoSEQ multiplex PCR; TCRdb's copy has only in-frame clones and lacks some. The sample includes roughly 180,000 clones, 65% to 90% of them seen just once. Sequencing was performed on PBMCs or T cells enriched from blood (not recorded which). These receptors originate from a man aged 35 to 55 who had recovered from COVID-19.

The chain recombines TRBV18 with TRBJ2-2; 8 positions match TRBD2. CDR1 KGHSH and CDR2 LQKENI come from the germline V gene. J gave up 3 bases and V 2 bases, and 5 bases lay outside the gene matches. CDR3 size: 16 residues. The CDR3 sequence: CASSPWTGGHTGELFF. The CDR3 nucleotides are TGTGCCAGCTCACCATGGACGGGAGGGCACACCGGGGAGCTGTTTTTT. Together with reference TRBV18 and TRBJ2-2, the CDR3 gives the full variable domain: NAGVMQNPRHLVRRRGQEARLRCSPMKGHSHVYWYRQLPEEGLKFMVYLQKENIIDESGMPKERFSAEFPKEGPSILRIQQVVRGDSAAYFCASSPWTGGHTGELFFGEGSRLTVL.

CDR3: CAISGADIDGYTF. CDR3 nucleotides: TGTGCCATCAGTGGGGCCGACATTGATGGCTACACCTTC. The chain recombines TRBV10-3 with TRBJ1-2; D not resolved. The CDR3 length is 13 residues. Germline values: CDR1 ENHRY, CDR2 SYGVKD. V was clipped by 4 bases and J by 6 bases, with 12 bases between them.

The chain recombines TRBV6-5 with TRBJ2-1; D is perhaps TRBD1 (6 bases). This CDR3 spans 12 amino acids. Germline lookup yields CDR1 MNHEY and CDR2 SVGAGI. V lost 8 bases, J lost 5 bases, and 10 bases lay in between. The CDR3 DNA reads TGTGCCAGCGGACAGACGGACAATGAGCAGTTCTTC. This encodes CASGQTDNEQFF.

The rearrangement uses TRBV5-1 and TRBJ2-1; TRBD1 might be the D (5 bases). CDR3 length: 15 amino acids. Germline V gives CDR1 SGHRS, CDR2 YFSETQ. V lost 4 bases, J lost 1 base, and 12 bases lay in between. The CDR3 DNA sequence: TGCGCCAGCAGCCTTACAGGTTCTTCCTACAATGAGCAGTTCTTC. Its translation is CASSLTGSSYNEQFF. The full variable domain, in which reference TRBV5-1 and TRBJ2-1 provide the parts outside the CDR3, is KAGVTQTPRYLIKTRGQQVTLSCSPISGHRSVSWYQQTPGQGLQFLFEYFSETQRNKGNFPGRFSGRQFSNSRSEMNVSTLELGDSALYLCASSLTGSSYNEQFFGPGTRLTVL.

The chain uses TRBV7-3 and TRBJ2-1; D is perhaps TRBD2 (5 bases). Germline CDR1 is SGHTA and CDR2 is FQGTGA. V dropped 0 bases and J dropped 11 bases, with 11 bases sitting between them. The CDR3 runs to 13 residues. CDR3 sequence reads: CASSLTWASKQFF. The CDR3 nucleotides read TGTGCCAGCAGCTTAACGTGGGCTAGCAAGCAGTTCTTC.

The rearrangement joins TRBV11-3 to TRBJ1-1; 7 bases agree with TRBD1. CDR1 and CDR2 from the germline V gene are SGHNT and YENEEA. The CDR3 length is 15 residues. The J segment lost 1 base and the V segment lost 1 base, leaving 3 bases of the junction unmatched. CDR3 DNA sequence: TGTGCCAGCAGCTTAGGGTACAGGGGGAACACTGAAGCTTTCTTT. Translation: CASSLGYRGNTEAFF.

The chain uses TRBV7-9 and TRBJ2-7; TRBD2 might be the D (6 bases). Per the germline V gene, CDR1 is SEHNR and CDR2 is FQNEAQ (reference sequence). The CDR3 loop spans 13 amino acids. Between the trimmed V and J ends, which lost 0 bases and 5 bases, there was a span of 8 bases. The CDR3 here is CASSLAEGDEQYF. The CDR3 DNA reads TGTGCCAGCAGCTTAGCGGAGGGTGACGAGCAGTACTTC.

This chain uses TRBV7-3 with TRBJ1-1; D is perhaps TRBD1 (5 bases). The CDR3 runs to 16 residues. V lost 5 bases and J lost 2, with 18 bases in between. In germline, CDR1 is SGHTA, CDR2 FQGTGA. CDR3: CASSVDAGAGNTEAFF. DNA for the CDR3: TGTGCCAGCAGCGTGGATGCTGGGGCAGGCAACACTGAAGCTTTCTTT.

The rearrangement links TRBV6-6 to TRBJ1-6; a possible D gene is TRBD1 (5 bases). The CDR3 has 16 residues. V was trimmed by 6 bases and J by 8 bases, leaving 20 bases between them. The germline CDR1 and CDR2 sequences are MNHNY and SVGAGI (reference sequence). The CDR3 DNA reads TGTGCCAGCAGGGGGGGTCCCCAAAACTTATATTCACCCCTCCACTTT. Its translation: CASRGGPQNLYSPLHF.

J is TRBJ2-7 and V is TRBV3-1 (or the pseudogene TRBV3-2), with 9 positions matching TRBD1. The junction had 5 bases not matched to a gene; V was cut back by 4 bases and J by 7 bases. The CDR3 extends over 13 amino acids. CDR1 LGHDT and CDR2 YNNKEL come from the germline V gene (reference sequence). The DNA for the CDR3 is TGTGCCAGCAGCCGCGCAGGGACAGGGGAGCAGTACTTC. Translated: CASSRAGTGEQYF.

This chain uses TRBV6-5 with TRBJ1-2; D perhaps matches TRBD1 (6 bases). Trimming took 6 bases from V and 4 from J, leaving 12 bases between them. There are 13 residues in the CDR3. Germline CDR1 is MNHEY and CDR2 is SVGAGI. This CDR3 is CASRLTGGYGYTF. CDR3 in DNA: TGTGCCAGCAGACTGACAGGCGGCTATGGCTACACCTTC.

The genes are TRBV24-1 and TRBJ2-1, with D perhaps TRBD2 (5 bases). Looked up from germline, CDR1 is KGHDR and CDR2 is SFDVKD. Deletions cut 6 bases from V and 8 bases from J, with 10 bases between. CDR3 size: 12 residues. The CDR3 reads CATSSGWDEQFF. The CDR3, as DNA: TGTGCCACCAGTTCGGGATGGGATGAGCAGTTCTTC.

The gene calls are TRBV7-8 and TRBJ2-4; 7 bases agree with TRBD2. The CDR3 extends over 17 amino acids. Germline assignment: CDR1 SGHVS and CDR2 FQNEAQ. The trim removed 1 base at V and 0 bases at J, leaving 6 bases unmatched. CDR3: CASSLVGGVGAKNIQYF. The CDR3 coding sequence is TGTGCCAGCAGCTTAGTGGGAGGGGTGGGAGCCAAAAACATTCAGTACTTC.

J is TRBJ2-1 and V is TRBV3-1 (or the pseudogene TRBV3-2); D gene uncertain. CDR1 is LGHDT, CDR2 YNNKEL, per germline (reference sequence). The CDR3 loop spans 13 amino acids. Trimming stripped 4 bases from V and 10 bases from J, with 14 bases between. The CDR3 DNA follows: TGTGCCAGCAGCCGCCTTCTAGATGGGGAGCAGTTCTTC. This encodes CASSRLLDGEQFF.

The J gene is TRBJ2-3, the V gene TRBV4-2, with TRBD1 as a possible D gene (6 bases). Trimming left V 2 bases short and J 4 bases short, with 13 bases between. The germline V gene has CDR1 LGHNA and CDR2 YNFKEQ. The CDR3 contains 15 residues. As DNA, the CDR3 is TGTGCCAGCAGCCAACAACAGGGTGGTGCAGATACGCAGTATTTT. This sequence encodes CASSQQQGGADTQYF.

This chain joins TRBV5-4 and TRBJ1-6; D uncertain. CDR1 SGHNT and CDR2 YYREEE come from the germline V gene (reference sequence). This CDR3 has 12 amino acids. The V gene lost 0 bases and the J gene lost 12 bases, with 7 bases spanning the gap. The CDR3 sequence is CASSLDSLPLHF. DNA for the CDR3: TGTGCCAGCAGCTTGGACAGCCTACCCCTCCACTTT.

The gene calls are TRBV7-2 and TRBJ1-4; D unresolved. V lost 4 bases to trimming and J lost 4 bases, with 4 bases between them. This CDR3 comprises 12 residues. Germline CDR1 SGHTA, CDR2 FQGNSA. CDR3 loop: CASSYHNEKLFF. For the CDR3, the DNA is TGTGCCAGCAGCTATCATAATGAAAAACTGTTTTTT.

The chain uses TRBV9 and TRBJ2-3; TRBD2 might be the D (5 bases). CDR1 and CDR2 from the germline V gene are SGDLS and YYNGEE. The CDR3 covers 14 residues. V was cut by 3 bases and J by 7 bases, with 15 bases left in between. The CDR3 reads CASSASSTGNTQYF. CDR3 in DNA: TGTGCCAGCAGCGCCTCATCGACCGGGAATACGCAGTATTTT. The variable domain in full, with the rest retrieved from reference TRBV9 and TRBJ2-3, is DSGVTQTPKHLITATGQRVTLRCSPRSGDLSVYWYQQSLDQGLQFLIQYYNGEERAKGNILERFSAQQFPDLHSELNLSSLELGDSALYFCASSASSTGNTQYFGPGTRLTVL.

This clone has a handful of counts. The V call is TRBV3-1 (or the pseudogene TRBV3-2), the J call TRBJ1-1; D is undetermined. With 1 base removed from V and 11 bases from J, the gap between germline ends came to 11 bases. The germline V gene has CDR1 LGHDT and CDR2 YNNKEL (reference sequence). This CDR3 is 12 amino acids long. CDR3 loop: CASSQGKARAFF. In nucleotides, the CDR3 is TGTGCCAGCAGCCAAGGTAAAGCACGGGCTTTCTTT.

The genes are TRBV10-3 and TRBJ1-5, with D unclear. V shed 0 bases and J shed 3 bases, with 9 bases lying between them. CDR3 length: 15 amino acids. Looked up from germline, CDR1 is ENHRY and CDR2 is SYGVKD. The CDR3 loop reads CAISESGAVNQPQHF. As DNA, the CDR3 is TGTGCCATCAGTGAGTCCGGTGCCGTCAATCAGCCCCAGCATTTT.